This T cell receptor beta chain was sequenced during a study of CD4 T cells in relation to SARS-CoV-2 and coronaviruses. Study-wide context: Shared crossreactive spike epitopes were mapped to their HLA restriction. The study, taken as a whole, reports: According to naive versus memory sequencing, detected responses are memory recall, not newly primed.

This CDR3 is built from 15 residues. Trimming shortened V by 3 bases and J by 1 base, and 10 bases separated the two germline ends. Germline CDR1 reads SEHNR; CDR2 reads FQNEAQ (reference sequence). Cryopreserved PBMCs were CD4-enriched, then split into naive and memory cells. In this sample, this clone turned up a few times. The antigen is undetermined. Method: immunoSEQ multiplex PCR; TCRdb's copy keeps in-frame clones and lacks some. The sample has about 37,000 clones, approximately 85% seen once. The clonotype originates from an adult with COVID-19. Sequences were obtained from memory CD4+ T cells from PBMCs. This chain connects TRBV7-9 to TRBJ1-5, with no clear D. CDR3 residues: CASSFAGWSNQPQHF. DNA for the CDR3: TGTGCCAGCAGCTTTGCAGGTTGGAGCAATCAGCCCCAGCATTTT.